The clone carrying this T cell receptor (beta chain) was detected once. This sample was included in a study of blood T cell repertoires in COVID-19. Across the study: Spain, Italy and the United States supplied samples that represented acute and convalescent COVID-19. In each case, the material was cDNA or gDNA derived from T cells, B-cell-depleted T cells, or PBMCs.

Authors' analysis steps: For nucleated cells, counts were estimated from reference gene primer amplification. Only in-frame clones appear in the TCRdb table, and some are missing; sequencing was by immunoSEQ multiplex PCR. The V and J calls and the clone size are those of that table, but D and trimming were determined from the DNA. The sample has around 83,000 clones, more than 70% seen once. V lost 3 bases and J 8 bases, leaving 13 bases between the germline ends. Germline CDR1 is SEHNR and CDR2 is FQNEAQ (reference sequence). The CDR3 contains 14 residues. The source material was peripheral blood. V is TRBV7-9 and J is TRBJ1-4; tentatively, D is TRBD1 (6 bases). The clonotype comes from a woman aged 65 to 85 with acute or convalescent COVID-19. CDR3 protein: CASSFTGLGEKLFF. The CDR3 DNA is TGTGCCAGCAGCTTCACAGGGCTGGGGGAAAAACTGTTTTTT.